The 10 T cell receptor beta chains presented below share a single source sample, sequenced in a study of blood T cell repertoires in COVID-19. Assay used: immunoSEQ multiplex PCR; TCRdb lists only in-frame clones, some missing. The data hold more than 85,000 clones, with roughly 85% observed a single time. The sequencing input was peripheral blood. Receptors originate from a woman aged 55-70 years with acute or convalescent COVID-19.

The rearrangement uses TRBV30 and TRBJ2-5; perhaps TRBD1 as D (6 bases). V shed 1 base and J shed 1 base, with 10 bases lying between them. This CDR3 spans 14 amino acids. CDR1 is GTSNPN and CDR2 is SVGIG in the germline V gene (reference sequence). The CDR3 sequence: CAWSDSGVQETQYF. The CDR3 nucleotides read TGTGCCTGGAGTGACTCAGGGGTCCAAGAGACCCAGTACTTC. Combining the CDR3 with reference TRBV30 and TRBJ2-5 gives the whole variable domain SQTIHQWPATLVQPVGSPLSLECTVEGTSNPNLYWYRQAAGRGLQLLFYSVGIGQISSEVPQNLSASRPQDRQFILSSKKLLLSDSGFYLCAWSDSGVQETQYFGPGTRLLVL.

The sample holds one count of this clone. The rearrangement uses TRBV12-2 and TRBJ2-4; the table's TRBD2 call for D was not verified on the DNA. TRBV12-2 is assigned pseudogene status. There are 19 residues in the CDR3. The CDR3: CASRLASQRKSSVKNIQYF. The CDR3 region has the DNA TGTGCAAGTCGCTTAGCAAGCCAGCGGAAGTCTTCGGTCAAAAACATTCAGTACTTC.

The CDR3 nucleotides are TGTGCCTGGAGTCCAGGAATGAACACCGGGGAGCTGTTTTTT. Translation: CAWSPGMNTGELFF. V is TRBV30 and J is TRBJ2-2; no firm D call. The CDR3 extends over 14 amino acids. Between the trimmed V and J ends, which lost 2 bases and 1 base, there was a span of 8 bases. Germline V CDR1 and CDR2: GTSNPN, SVGIG (reference sequence).

The V and J genes are TRBV28 and TRBJ1-2; D might be TRBD1 (6 bases). The V gene lost 8 bases and the J gene lost 4 bases, with 8 bases spanning the gap. The CDR3 is made up of 11 amino acids. Germline V gene lookup returns CDR1 MDHEN and CDR2 SYDVKM. Written as DNA, the CDR3 is TGTGCCAGCGGACAGCTCTATGGCTACACCTTC. Its translation is CASGQLYGYTF.

Written as DNA, the CDR3 is TGTGCCATCAGTGAAAGAAGCGGGGGGTACGAGCAGTACTTC. The encoded protein is CAISERSGGYEQYF. This chain connects TRBV10-3 to TRBJ2-7; 9 nucleotides agree with TRBD2. From germline, CDR1 is ENHRY and CDR2 SYGVKD. The length of the CDR3 is 14 residues. V shed 3 bases and J 4 bases; nucleotides not matched to a gene: 4.

V and J are TRBV15 and TRBJ2-5; 7 bases are shared with TRBD1. The CDR3 has 15 residues. The germline CDR1 and CDR2 sequences are LNHNV and YYDKDF (reference sequence). The junction had 3 bases not matched to a gene; V was cut back by 0 bases and J by 2 bases. CDR3 coding DNA: TGTGCCACCAGCAGAGATCCGGGACAGCAAGAGACCCAGTACTTC. This gives the protein CATSRDPGQQETQYF.

The chain employs TRBV7-2 and TRBJ2-7; 7 nucleotides match TRBD2. This CDR3 has 16 residues. Germline assignment: CDR1 SGHTA and CDR2 FQGNSA. V lost 2 bases and J lost 4; bases outside the gene matches: 11. The CDR3 coding sequence is TGTGCCAGCAGCTTAAGCGTGGGGAGCGGGATATACGAGCAGTACTTC. The encoded protein is CASSLSVGSGIYEQYF.

The chain is built from TRBV6-6 and TRBJ2-7; 7 bases are shared with TRBD1. Germline loops: CDR1 MNHNY, CDR2 SVGAGI (reference sequence). This CDR3 spans 15 amino acids. Trimming took 7 bases from V and 3 from J; bases not matched to a gene: 12. The CDR3: CASTQTGGQNYEQYF. The CDR3 nucleotides read TGTGCCAGCACCCAGACTGGGGGACAGAACTACGAGCAGTACTTC.

The genes are TRBV4-3 and TRBJ1-2; no reliable D call. CDR3 length: 13 residues. V lost 0 bases and J 3 bases, leaving 5 bases between the germline ends. The germline V gene has CDR1 LGHNA and CDR2 YSLEER. The CDR3, as DNA: TGCGCCAGCAGCCAAGATCGAGACTATGGCTACACCTTC. This gives the protein CASSQDRDYGYTF.

J is TRBJ2-5 and V is TRBV21-1; the table names TRBD2, a call not compared with the DNA. TRBV21-1 is classified as a pseudogene. This CDR3 region has 13 residues. The CDR3 DNA reads as TGTGCCATCCCTCTAGCGGGAAGGGAGACCCAGTACTTC. As protein: CAIPLAGRETQYF.